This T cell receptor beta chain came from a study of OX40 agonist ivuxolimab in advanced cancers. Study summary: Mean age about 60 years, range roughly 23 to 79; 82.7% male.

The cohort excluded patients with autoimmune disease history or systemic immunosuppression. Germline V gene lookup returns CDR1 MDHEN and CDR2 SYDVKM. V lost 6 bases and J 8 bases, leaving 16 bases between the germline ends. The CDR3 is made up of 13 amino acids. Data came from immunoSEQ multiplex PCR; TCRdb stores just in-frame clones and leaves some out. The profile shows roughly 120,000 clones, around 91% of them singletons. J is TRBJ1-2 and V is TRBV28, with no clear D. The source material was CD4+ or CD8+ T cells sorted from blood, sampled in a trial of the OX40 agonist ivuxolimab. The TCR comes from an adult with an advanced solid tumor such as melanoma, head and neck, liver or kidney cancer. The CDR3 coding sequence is TGTGCCAGCAGGGCTAGTATGGTTTGGGGCTACACCTTC. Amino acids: CASRASMVWGYTF.